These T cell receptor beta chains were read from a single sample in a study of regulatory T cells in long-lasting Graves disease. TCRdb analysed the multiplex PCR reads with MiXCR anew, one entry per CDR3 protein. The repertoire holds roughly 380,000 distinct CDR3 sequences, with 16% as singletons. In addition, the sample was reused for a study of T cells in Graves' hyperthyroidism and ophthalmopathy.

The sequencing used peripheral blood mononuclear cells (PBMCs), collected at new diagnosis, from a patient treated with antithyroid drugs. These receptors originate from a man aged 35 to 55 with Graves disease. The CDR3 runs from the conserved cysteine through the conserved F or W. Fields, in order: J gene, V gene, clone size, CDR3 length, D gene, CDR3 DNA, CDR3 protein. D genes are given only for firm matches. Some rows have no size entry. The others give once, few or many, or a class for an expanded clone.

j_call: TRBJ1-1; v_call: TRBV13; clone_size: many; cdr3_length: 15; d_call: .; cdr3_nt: TGTGCCAGCAGCCCCTGGGGGGGTGCTAACACTGAAGCTTTCTTT; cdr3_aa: CASSPWGGANTEAFF
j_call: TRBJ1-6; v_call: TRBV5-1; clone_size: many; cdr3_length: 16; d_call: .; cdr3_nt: TGCGCCAGCAGCCTCGAGACGGGACTAATCTATTCACCCCTCCACTTT; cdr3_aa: CASSLETGLIYSPLHF
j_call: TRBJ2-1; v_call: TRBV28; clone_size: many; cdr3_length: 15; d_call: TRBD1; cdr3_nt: TGTGCCAGCAGTCCTCCGGGACAGGGGATGGGTGAGCAGTTCTTC; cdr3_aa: CASSPPGQGMGEQFF
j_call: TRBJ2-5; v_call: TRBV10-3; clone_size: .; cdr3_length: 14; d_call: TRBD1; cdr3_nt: TGTGCCATCAGAGAGACAGGGGGCTCTGAGACCCAGTACTTC; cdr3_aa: CAIRETGGSETQYF
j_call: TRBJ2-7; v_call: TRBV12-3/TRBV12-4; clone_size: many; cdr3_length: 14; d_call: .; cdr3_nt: TGTGCCAGCAGTCCTTTTCGTCGGGCCTACGAGCAGTACTTC; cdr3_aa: CASSPFRRAYEQYF
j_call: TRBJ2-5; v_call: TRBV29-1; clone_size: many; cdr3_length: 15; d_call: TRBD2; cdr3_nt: TGCAGCGTTGATGGGCTAGCGGGGGTCCAAGAGACCCAGTACTTC; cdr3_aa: CSVDGLAGVQETQYF
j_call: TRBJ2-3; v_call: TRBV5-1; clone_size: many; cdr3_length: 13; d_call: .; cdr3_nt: TGCGCCAGCAGCTTGGAGTATGCGGATACGCAGTATTTT; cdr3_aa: CASSLEYADTQYF
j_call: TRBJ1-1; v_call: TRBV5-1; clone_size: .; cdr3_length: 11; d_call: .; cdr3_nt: TGCGCCAGCAGCGTGGGGTCTGAAGCTTTCTTT; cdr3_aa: CASSVGSEAFF
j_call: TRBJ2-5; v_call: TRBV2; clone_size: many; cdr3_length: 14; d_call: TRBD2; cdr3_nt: TGTGCCAGCGGAACGGGAGGGTCCTGGGAGACCCAGTACTTC; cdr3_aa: CASGTGGSWETQYF
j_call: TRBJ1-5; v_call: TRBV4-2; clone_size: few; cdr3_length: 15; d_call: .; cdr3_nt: TGTGCCAGCAGCCAAGGGGAGACAGCTCTGCGGCCCCAGCATTTT; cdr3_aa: CASSQGETALRPQHF
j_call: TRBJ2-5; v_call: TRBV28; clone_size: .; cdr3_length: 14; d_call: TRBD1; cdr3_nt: TGTGCCAGCAACTTGGACAGGGGGTCTGGGACCCAGTACTTC; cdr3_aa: CASNLDRGSGTQYF
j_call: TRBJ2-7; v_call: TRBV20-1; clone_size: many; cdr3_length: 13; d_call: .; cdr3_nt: TGCAGTGCTAGGGTACAGGCGAGCTACGAGCAGTACTTC; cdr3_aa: CSARVQASYEQYF
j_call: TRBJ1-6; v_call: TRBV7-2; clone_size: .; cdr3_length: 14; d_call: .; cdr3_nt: TGTGCCAGCAGCTTGCAGGGTCCTTCTTCACCCCTCCACTTT; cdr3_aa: CASSLQGPSSPLHF
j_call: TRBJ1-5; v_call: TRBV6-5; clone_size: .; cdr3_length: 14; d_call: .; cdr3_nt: TGTGCCAGCAGTCTTGAGAATAGCAATCAGCCCCAGCATTTT; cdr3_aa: CASSLENSNQPQHF
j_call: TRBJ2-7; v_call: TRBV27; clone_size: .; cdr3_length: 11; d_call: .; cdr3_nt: TGTGCCAGCAGCAAGGGTCACGAGCAGTACTTC; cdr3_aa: CASSKGHEQYF
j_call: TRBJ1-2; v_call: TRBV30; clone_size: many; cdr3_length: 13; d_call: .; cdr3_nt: TGTGCCTGGAGTGTACGCAGAAACTATGGCTACACCTTC; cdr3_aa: CAWSVRRNYGYTF
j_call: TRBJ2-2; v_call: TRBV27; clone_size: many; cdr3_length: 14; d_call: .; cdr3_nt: TGTGCCAGCAGGTTCTGGGGTAACACCGGGGAGCTGTTTTTT; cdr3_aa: CASRFWGNTGELFF
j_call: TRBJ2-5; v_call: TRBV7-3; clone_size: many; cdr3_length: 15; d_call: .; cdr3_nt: TGTGCCAGCAGCCGCGGATACGGGGTCCAAGAGACCCAGTACTTC; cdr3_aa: CASSRGYGVQETQYF
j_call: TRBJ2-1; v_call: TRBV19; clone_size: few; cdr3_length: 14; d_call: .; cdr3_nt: TGTGCCAGTAGCACGGGACGGACCAACAATGAGCAGTTCTTC; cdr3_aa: CASSTGRTNNEQFF
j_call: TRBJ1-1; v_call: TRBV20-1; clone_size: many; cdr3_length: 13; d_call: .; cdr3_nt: TGCAGTGCTGCCGGGGGGGCGAACACTGAAGCTTTCTTT; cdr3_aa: CSAAGGANTEAFF
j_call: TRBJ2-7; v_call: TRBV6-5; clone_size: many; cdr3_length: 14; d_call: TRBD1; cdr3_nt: TGTGCCAGCAGTTACCAGGGGGCCTATAGCGAGCAGTACTTC; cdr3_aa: CASSYQGAYSEQYF
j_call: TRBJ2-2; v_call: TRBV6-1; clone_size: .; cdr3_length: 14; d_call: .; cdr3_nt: TGTGCCACCTCAGGGGCGTTGAACACCGGGGAGCTGTTTTTT; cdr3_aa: CATSGALNTGELFF
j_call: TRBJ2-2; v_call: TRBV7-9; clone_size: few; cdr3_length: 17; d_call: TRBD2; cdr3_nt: TGTGCCAGCAGCCAAGCTATGAGTGGGGGGGGTTCCGGGGAGCTGTTTTTT; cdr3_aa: CASSQAMSGGGSGELFF
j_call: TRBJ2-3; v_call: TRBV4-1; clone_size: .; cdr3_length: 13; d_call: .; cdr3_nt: TGCGCCAGCAGCCGTCCTCCGGCAGATACGCAGTATTTT; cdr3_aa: CASSRPPADTQYF
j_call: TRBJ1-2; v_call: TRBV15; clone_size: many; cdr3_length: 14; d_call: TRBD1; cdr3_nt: TGTGCCACCAGCAGAGGACAGGGTTCCTATGGCTACACCTTC; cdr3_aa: CATSRGQGSYGYTF
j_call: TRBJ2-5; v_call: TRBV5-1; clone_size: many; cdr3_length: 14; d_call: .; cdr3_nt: TGCGCCAGCAGCTTGCTCGGGGACGGAGAGACCCAGTACTTC; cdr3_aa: CASSLLGDGETQYF
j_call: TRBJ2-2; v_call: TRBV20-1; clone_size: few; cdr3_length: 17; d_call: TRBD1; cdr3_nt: TGCAGTGCTAGAGCCAACCCCCGGGACAGGACCACCGGGGAGCTGTTTTTT; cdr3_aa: CSARANPRDRTTGELFF
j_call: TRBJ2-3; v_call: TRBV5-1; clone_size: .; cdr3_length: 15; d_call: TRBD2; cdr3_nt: TGCGCCAGCAGCTTTCGGGGGGACTCCACAGATACGCAGTATTTT; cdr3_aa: CASSFRGDSTDTQYF